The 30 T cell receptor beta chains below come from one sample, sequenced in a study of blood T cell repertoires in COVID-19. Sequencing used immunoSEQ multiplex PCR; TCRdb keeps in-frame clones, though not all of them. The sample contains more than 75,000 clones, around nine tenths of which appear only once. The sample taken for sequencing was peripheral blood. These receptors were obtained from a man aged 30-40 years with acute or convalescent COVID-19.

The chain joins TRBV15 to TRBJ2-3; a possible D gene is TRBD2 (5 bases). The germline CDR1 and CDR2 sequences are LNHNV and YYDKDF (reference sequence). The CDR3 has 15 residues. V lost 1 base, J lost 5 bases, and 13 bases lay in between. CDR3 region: CATSRGETRGDTQYF. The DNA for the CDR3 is TGTGCCACCAGCAGAGGAGAGACCCGGGGAGATACGCAGTATTTT.

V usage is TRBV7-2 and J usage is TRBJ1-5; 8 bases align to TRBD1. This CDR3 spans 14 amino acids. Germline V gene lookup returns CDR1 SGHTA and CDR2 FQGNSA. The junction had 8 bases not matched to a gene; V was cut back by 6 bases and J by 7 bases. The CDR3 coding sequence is TGTGCCAGCAGACAGACAGGGGCGGGACAGCCCCAGCATTTT. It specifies CASRQTGAGQPQHF.

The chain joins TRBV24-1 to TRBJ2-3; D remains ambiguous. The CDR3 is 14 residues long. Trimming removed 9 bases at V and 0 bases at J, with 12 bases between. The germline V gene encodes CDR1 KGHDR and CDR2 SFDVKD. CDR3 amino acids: CATADSRSTDTQYF. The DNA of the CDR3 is TGTGCCACCGCTGACTCGCGGAGCACAGATACGCAGTATTTT.

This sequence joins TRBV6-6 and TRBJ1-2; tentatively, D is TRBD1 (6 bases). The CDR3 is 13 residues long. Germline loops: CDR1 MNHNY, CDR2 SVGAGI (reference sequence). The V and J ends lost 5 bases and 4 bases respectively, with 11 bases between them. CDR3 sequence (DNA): TGTGCCAGCAGTCTCGACAGGACCTATGGCTACACCTTC. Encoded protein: CASSLDRTYGYTF.

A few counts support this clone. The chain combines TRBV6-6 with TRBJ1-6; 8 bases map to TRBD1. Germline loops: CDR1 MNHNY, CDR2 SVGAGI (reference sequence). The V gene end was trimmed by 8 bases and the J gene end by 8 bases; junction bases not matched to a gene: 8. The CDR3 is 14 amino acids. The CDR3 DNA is TGTGCCAGCCGTGGACAGGGTTATGATTCACCCCTCCACTTT. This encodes CASRGQGYDSPLHF.

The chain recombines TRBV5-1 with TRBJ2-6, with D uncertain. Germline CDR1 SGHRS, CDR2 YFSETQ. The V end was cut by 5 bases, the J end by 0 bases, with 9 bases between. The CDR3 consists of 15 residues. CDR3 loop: CASRQVVSGANVLTF. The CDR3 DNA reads TGCGCCAGCAGGCAGGTAGTCTCTGGGGCCAACGTCCTGACTTTC.

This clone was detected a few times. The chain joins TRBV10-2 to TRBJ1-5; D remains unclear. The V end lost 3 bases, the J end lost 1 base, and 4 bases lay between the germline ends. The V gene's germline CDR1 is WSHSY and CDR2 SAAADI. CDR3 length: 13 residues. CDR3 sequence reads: CASSDGSNQPQHF. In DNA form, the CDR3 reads TGCGCCAGCAGTGACGGGAGCAATCAGCCCCAGCATTTT.

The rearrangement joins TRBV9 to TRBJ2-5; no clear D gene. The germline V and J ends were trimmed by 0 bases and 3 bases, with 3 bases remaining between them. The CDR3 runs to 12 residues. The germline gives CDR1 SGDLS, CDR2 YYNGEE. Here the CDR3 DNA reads TGTGCCAGCAGCGTAGACAAAGAGACCCAGTACTTC. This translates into CASSVDKETQYF. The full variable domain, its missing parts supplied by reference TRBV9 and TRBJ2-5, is DSGVTQTPKHLITATGQRVTLRCSPRSGDLSVYWYQQSLDQGLQFLIQYYNGEERAKGNILERFSAQQFPDLHSELNLSSLELGDSALYFCASSVDKETQYFGPGTRLLVL.

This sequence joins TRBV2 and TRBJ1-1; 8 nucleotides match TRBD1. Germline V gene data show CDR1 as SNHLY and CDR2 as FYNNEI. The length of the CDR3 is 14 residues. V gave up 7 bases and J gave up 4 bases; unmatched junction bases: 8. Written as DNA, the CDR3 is TGTGCCAGCATAAACCAGGGGGCGCCCACTGAAGCTTTCTTT. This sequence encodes CASINQGAPTEAFF.

This CDR3 reads CASRGTSGEMTYNEQFF. For the CDR3, the DNA is TGCGCCAGCAGAGGGACTAGCGGGGAGATGACGTACAATGAGCAGTTCTTC. The chain links TRBV5-1 to TRBJ2-1; 13 bases match TRBD2. The germline V gene has CDR1 SGHRS and CDR2 YFSETQ. The CDR3 totals 17 residues. With V trimmed by 5 bases and J by 4 bases, 9 bases remained unmatched.

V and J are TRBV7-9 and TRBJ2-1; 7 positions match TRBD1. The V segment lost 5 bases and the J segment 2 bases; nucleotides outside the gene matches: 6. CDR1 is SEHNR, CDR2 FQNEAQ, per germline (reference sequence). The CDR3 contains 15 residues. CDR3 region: CASSPRDRTYNEQFF. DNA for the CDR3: TGTGCCAGCAGCCCCCGGGACAGAACCTACAATGAGCAGTTCTTC.

CDR3 loop: CASSLRLAGAPDQETQYF. As DNA, the CDR3 is TGTGCCAGCAGCTTAAGGCTAGCGGGAGCCCCGGACCAAGAGACCCAGTACTTC. The chain links TRBV13 to TRBJ2-5, with 10 nucleotides matching TRBD2. The germline V gene has CDR1 PRHDT and CDR2 FYEKMQ (reference sequence). CDR3 length equals 18 residues. The V and J ends lost 2 bases and 0 bases, in that order; junction bases with no gene match: 9.

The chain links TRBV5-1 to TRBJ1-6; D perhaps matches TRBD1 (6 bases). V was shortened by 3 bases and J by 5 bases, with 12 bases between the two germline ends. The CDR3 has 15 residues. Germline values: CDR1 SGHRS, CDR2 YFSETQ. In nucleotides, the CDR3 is TGCGCCAGCAGCTCCACACAGGGAGATAATTCACCCCTCCACTTT. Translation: CASSSTQGDNSPLHF.

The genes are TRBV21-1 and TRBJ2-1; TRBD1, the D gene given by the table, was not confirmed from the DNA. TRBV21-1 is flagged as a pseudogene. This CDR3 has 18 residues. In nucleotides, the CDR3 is TGTGCCAGCTCGGGGAGGGCAGGGGGCTCTGGGATAAACAATGAGCAGTTCTTC. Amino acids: CASSGRAGGSGINNEQFF.

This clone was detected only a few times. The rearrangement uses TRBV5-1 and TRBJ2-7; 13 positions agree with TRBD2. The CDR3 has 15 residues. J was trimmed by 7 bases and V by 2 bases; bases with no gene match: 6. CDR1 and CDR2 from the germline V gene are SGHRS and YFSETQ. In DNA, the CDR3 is TGCGCCAGCAGCTTACATACTAGCGGGAGGGAAGAGCAGTACTTC. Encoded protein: CASSLHTSGREEQYF.

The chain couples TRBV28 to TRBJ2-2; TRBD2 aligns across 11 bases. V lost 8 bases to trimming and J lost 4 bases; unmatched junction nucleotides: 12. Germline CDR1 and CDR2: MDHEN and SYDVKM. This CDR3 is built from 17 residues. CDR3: CASATIIAGGSTGELFF. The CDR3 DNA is TGTGCCAGCGCCACGATTATAGCGGGAGGGAGCACCGGGGAGCTGTTTTTT.

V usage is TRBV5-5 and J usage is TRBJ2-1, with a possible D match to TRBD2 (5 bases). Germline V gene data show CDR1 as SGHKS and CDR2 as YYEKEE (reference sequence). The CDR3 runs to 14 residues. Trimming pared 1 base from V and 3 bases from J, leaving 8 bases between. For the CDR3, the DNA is TGTGCCAGCAGCTTGCTCGGGAACTACAATGAGCAGTTCTTC. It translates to CASSLLGNYNEQFF.

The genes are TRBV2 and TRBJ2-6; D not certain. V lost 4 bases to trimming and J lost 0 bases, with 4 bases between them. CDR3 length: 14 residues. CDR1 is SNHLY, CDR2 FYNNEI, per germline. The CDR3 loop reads CASSGSSGANVLTF. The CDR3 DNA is TGTGCCAGCAGTGGCAGCTCTGGGGCCAACGTCCTGACTTTC.

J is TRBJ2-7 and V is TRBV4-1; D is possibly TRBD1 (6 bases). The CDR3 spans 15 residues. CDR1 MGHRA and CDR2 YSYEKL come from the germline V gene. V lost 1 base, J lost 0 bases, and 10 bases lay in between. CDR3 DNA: TGCGCCAGCAGCCAAGCAGGGGCTAGCTCCTACGAGCAGTACTTC. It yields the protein CASSQAGASSYEQYF.

CDR3 in amino acids: CATTRTGGSLGTEAFF. The CDR3 bases are TGCGCCACGACCCGGACAGGGGGTTCCTTGGGCACTGAAGCTTTCTTT. This rearrangement joins TRBV5-1 to TRBJ1-1; 10 nucleotides agree with TRBD1. V shed 9 bases, J shed 4 bases, and the junction held 15 bases outside the gene matches. Germline V lookup: CDR1 SGHRS, CDR2 YFSETQ. This CDR3 contains 16 residues.

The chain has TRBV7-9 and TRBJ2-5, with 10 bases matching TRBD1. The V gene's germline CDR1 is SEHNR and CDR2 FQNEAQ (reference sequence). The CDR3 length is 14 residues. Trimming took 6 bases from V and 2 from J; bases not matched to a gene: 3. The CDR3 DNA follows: TGTGCCAGCAGACGGACAGGGGGTCAAGAGACCCAGTACTTC. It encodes CASRRTGGQETQYF. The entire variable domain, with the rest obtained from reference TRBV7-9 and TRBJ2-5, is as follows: DTGVSQNPRHKITKRGQNVTFRCDPISEHNRLYWYRQTLGQGPEFLTYFQNEAQLEKSRLLSDRFSAERPKGSFSTLEIQRTEQGDSAMYLCASRRTGGQETQYFGPGTRLLVL.

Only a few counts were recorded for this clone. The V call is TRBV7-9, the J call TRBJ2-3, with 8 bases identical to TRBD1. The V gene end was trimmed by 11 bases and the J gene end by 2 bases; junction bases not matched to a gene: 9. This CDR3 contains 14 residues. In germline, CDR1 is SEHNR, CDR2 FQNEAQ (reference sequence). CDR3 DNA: TGTGCCCTACAGGGGGGCCTTTCCACAGATACGCAGTATTTT. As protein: CALQGGLSTDTQYF. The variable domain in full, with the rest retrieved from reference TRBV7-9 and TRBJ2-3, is DTGVSQNPRHKITKRGQNVTFRCDPISEHNRLYWYRQTLGQGPEFLTYFQNEAQLEKSRLLSDRFSAERPKGSFSTLEIQRTEQGDSAMYLCALQGGLSTDTQYFGPGTRLTVL.

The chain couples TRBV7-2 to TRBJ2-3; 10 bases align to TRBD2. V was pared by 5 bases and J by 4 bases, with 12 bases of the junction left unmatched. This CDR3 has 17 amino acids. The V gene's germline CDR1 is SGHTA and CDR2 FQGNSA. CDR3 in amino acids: CASSRAGGLVLADTQYF. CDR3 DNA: TGTGCCAGCAGCAGAGCGGGAGGGTTGGTCTTGGCAGATACGCAGTATTTT.

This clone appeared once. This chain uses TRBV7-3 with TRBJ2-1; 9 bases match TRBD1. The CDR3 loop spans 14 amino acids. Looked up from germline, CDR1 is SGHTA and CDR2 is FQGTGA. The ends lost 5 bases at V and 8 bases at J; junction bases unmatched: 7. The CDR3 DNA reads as TGTGCCAGCAGCCCCGGGACAGGGAGCCATGAGCAGTTCTTC. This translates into CASSPGTGSHEQFF.

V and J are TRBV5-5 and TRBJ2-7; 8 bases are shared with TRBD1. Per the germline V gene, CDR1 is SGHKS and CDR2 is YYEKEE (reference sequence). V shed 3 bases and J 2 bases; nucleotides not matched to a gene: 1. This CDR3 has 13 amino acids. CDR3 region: CASSWTGTYEQYF. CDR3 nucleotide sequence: TGTGCCAGCAGCTGGACAGGGACCTACGAGCAGTACTTC.

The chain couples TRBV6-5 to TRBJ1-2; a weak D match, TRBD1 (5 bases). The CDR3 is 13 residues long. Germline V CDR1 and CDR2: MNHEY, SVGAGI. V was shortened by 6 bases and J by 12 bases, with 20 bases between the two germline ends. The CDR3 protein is CASRQGPLRGDTF. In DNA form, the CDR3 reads TGTGCCAGCAGGCAGGGCCCTCTAAGAGGCGACACCTTC.

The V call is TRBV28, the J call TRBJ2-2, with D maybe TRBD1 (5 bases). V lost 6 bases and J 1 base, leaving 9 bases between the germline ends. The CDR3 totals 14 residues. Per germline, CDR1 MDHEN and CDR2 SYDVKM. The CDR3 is CASRRQLNTGELFF. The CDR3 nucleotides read TGTGCCAGCAGGAGACAGCTGAACACCGGGGAGCTGTTTTTT.

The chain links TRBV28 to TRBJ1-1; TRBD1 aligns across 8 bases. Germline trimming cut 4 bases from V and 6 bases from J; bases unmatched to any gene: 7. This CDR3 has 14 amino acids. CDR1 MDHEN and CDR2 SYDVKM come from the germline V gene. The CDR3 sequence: CASSYLTGEAEAFF. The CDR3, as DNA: TGTGCCAGCAGTTACCTGACAGGGGAGGCTGAAGCTTTCTTT. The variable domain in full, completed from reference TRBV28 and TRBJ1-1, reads DVKVTQSSRYLVKRTGEKVFLECVQDMDHENMFWYRQDPGLGLRLIYFSYDVKMKEKGDIPEGYSVSREKKERFSLILESASTNQTSMYLCASSYLTGEAEAFFGQGTRLTVV.

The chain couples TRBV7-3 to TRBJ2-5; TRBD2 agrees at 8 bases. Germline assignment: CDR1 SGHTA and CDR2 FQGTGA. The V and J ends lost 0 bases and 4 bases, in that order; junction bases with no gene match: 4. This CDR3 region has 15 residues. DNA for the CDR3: TGTGCCAGCAGCTTAACAGGGACTAGGGGAGAGACCCAGTACTTC. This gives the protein CASSLTGTRGETQYF.

The DNA of the CDR3 is TGTGCCAGTATCAGTTCAGGGGGTAAGGTGAACACTGAAGCTTTCTTT. As protein: CASISSGGKVNTEAFF. The gene calls are TRBV19 and TRBJ1-1; 7 bases agree with TRBD1. V was pared by 7 bases and J by 0 bases, with 11 bases of the junction left unmatched. Germline V gene sequence: CDR1 LNHDA, CDR2 SQIVND (reference sequence). This CDR3 comprises 16 residues.